This entry features one T cell receptor (beta chain) sequence. V shed 4 bases, J shed 7 bases, and the junction held 7 bases outside the gene matches. The CDR3 covers 14 residues. The germline gives CDR1 SGHRS, CDR2 YFSETQ. The sample is drawn from a study of blood T cell repertoires in COVID-19. Study summary: The study drew acute and convalescent COVID-19 samples from the United States, Italy and Spain. The cDNA or gDNA used as material had been derived from T cells, B-cell-depleted T cells, or PBMCs.

Using immunoSEQ multiplex PCR, the repertoire was profiled, and TCRdb retains in-frame clones only, with some absent. Of 250,000 or so clones listed, roughly nine tenths are singletons. This chain links TRBV5-1 with TRBJ2-1; TRBD2 agrees at 8 bases. The source material was peripheral blood. The TCR originated in a middle-aged woman who had recovered from COVID-19. The CDR3 coding sequence is TGCGCCAGCAGCCCGGGACTAGGGGGGAATGAGCAGTTCTTC. Encoded protein: CASSPGLGGNEQFF.